The next 31 T cell receptor beta chains were all read from a single sample in a study of CD8+CD57+ T cells in acquired aplastic anemia. Genomic DNA was employed as the template in profiling TCR beta VDJ and CDR3. TCRdb recomputed calls from the reads with MiXCR, one row per CDR3 protein. This table holds 100,000 to 120,000 distinct CDR3 sequences, approximately 49% found once. The material sequenced was sorted CD4+, CD8+, or CD8+CD57+ T cells (not recorded which) from PBMCs. The receptors here all came from a human donor in good health, serving as a control.

A note on this clonotype: One junction end does not reproduce the germline sequence, and a read error may be involved. The J gene is TRBJ1-1, the V gene TRBV6-4; 10 nucleotides line up with TRBD1. Per the germline V gene, CDR1 is MRHNA and CDR2 is SNTAGT. The CDR3 runs to 16 residues. The CDR3 is CAISESLGTGDTEAFF. In DNA form, the CDR3 reads TGTGCCATCAGTGAGAGTTTAGGGACAGGGGACACTGAAGCTTTCTTT.

This clonotype was seen once. The V call is TRBV12-3 or TRBV12-4, the J call TRBJ1-1; TRBD1 agrees at 8 bases. J lost 5 bases, V lost 5 bases, and 4 bases had no gene match. This CDR3 spans 13 amino acids. The CDR3 region is CASSIRGRTEAFF. CDR3 in DNA: TGTGCCAGCAGTATCAGGGGGCGGACTGAAGCTTTCTTT.

The chain carries TRBV5-1 and TRBJ2-3; tentatively, D is TRBD2 (5 bases). Germline assignment: CDR1 SGHRS and CDR2 YFSETQ. V lost 4 bases, J lost 2 bases, and 11 bases lay in between. The CDR3 runs 14 residues. The DNA of the CDR3 is TGCGCCAGCAGCATGGACTGGGCCACAGATACGCAGTATTTT. Its protein product is CASSMDWATDTQYF.

This clonotype came up many times. The chain is built from TRBV7-6 and TRBJ1-5; D is unresolved. The germline V gene has CDR1 SGHVS and CDR2 FNYEAQ. CDR3 length: 8 amino acids. V was trimmed by 5 bases and J by 15 bases, leaving 5 bases between them. The CDR3 DNA is TGTGCCAGCAGCCCGTGGCATTTT. It is translated as CASSPWHF.

This clonotype was recorded once. It may be a read error: a sequence one base away is much more abundant. The chain links TRBV19 to TRBJ2-1; 10 bases are shared with TRBD1. This CDR3 spans 18 amino acids. V lost 4 bases to trimming and J lost 6 bases; unmatched junction nucleotides: 15. Per the germline V gene, CDR1 is LNHDA and CDR2 is SQIVND (reference sequence). CDR3 sequence (DNA): TGTGCCAGTAGTAGACAGGGGGCCCGGGACAGGGGAAGCAATGAGCAGTTCTTC. Translating gives CASSRQGARDRGSNEQFF.

The J gene is TRBJ2-7, the V gene TRBV10-3, with 7 bases matching TRBD1. CDR3 length equals 14 residues. V trimming: 4 bases; J trimming: 2 bases; junction bases outside the gene matches: 5. The V gene's germline CDR1 is ENHRY and CDR2 SYGVKD. CDR3: CAISVGQGAYEQYF. In DNA, the CDR3 is TGTGCCATCAGTGTTGGGCAGGGGGCCTACGAGCAGTACTTC.

The chain couples TRBV24-1 to TRBJ2-7; D unresolved. Deletions cut 5 bases from V and 0 bases from J, with 4 bases between. The V gene's germline CDR1 is KGHDR and CDR2 SFDVKD. CDR3 length: 12 amino acids. CDR3 coding DNA: TGTGCCACCAGTGCCAGCTCCTACGAGCAGTACTTC. Its protein product is CATSASSYEQYF.

The chain uses TRBV25-1 and TRBJ2-7, with D perhaps TRBD2 (6 bases). The CDR3 sequence is 14 residues long. Germline values: CDR1 MGHDK, CDR2 SYGVNS. Trimming took 5 bases from V and 6 from J, leaving 17 bases between them. CDR3 coding DNA: TGTGCCAGCAGTTCAGTTCGACTAGGAGGCGAGCAGTACTTC. Its protein product is CASSSVRLGGEQYF.

This clonotype was counted a few times. The rearrangement links TRBV25-1 to TRBJ1-1; D is uncertain. Germline-derived CDR1 and CDR2 are MGHDK and SYGVNS. The CDR3 is 16 residues long. Trimming cost V 3 bases and J 14 bases, with 28 bases left between them. The CDR3 coding sequence is TGTGCCAGCAGTGATCTAGCGGGCACTGCTGAAGGCATTGTCTTCTTT. Residues: CASSDLAGTAEGIVFF.

The chain joins TRBV28 to TRBJ1-5; TRBD1 matches 7 bases. Germline V gene lookup returns CDR1 MDHEN and CDR2 SYDVKM. V lost 5 bases and J lost 7; bases outside the gene matches: 8. There are 14 residues in the CDR3. The CDR3 loop is CASSLQGIWQPQHF. The CDR3 DNA is TGTGCCAGCAGTCTACAGGGGATTTGGCAGCCCCAGCATTTT.

This sequence joins TRBV5-1 and TRBJ1-1, with 11 positions matching TRBD1. The germline V gene encodes CDR1 SGHRS and CDR2 YFSETQ. V lost 5 bases to trimming and J lost 6 bases; unmatched junction nucleotides: 3. The CDR3 has 13 residues. DNA of the CDR3: TGCGCCAGCAGAGAGGGACAGGGGGCTGAAGCTTTCTTT. It specifies CASREGQGAEAFF.

V gene TRBV19 combines with J gene TRBJ2-3; D may be TRBD2 (6 bases). The CDR3 is 14 amino acids. Trimming took 5 bases from V and 1 from J, leaving 10 bases between them. Germline CDR1 LNHDA, CDR2 SQIVND (reference sequence). CDR3 protein: CASSFAGRTDTQYF. In DNA, the CDR3 is TGTGCCAGTAGTTTCGCGGGGCGCACAGATACGCAGTATTTT.

This chain uses TRBV24-1 with TRBJ2-1; D tentatively reads TRBD1 or TRBD2 (5 bases each). With 4 bases removed from V and 4 bases from J, the gap between germline ends came to 13 bases. CDR3 length: 15 residues. The germline V gene has CDR1 KGHDR and CDR2 SFDVKD. The CDR3 protein is CATSENGTAYNEQFF. The CDR3 DNA reads TGTGCCACCAGTGAAAACGGGACGGCGTACAATGAGCAGTTCTTC.

Many counts were recorded for this clonotype. This chain joins TRBV5-5 and TRBJ2-3; D is tentatively TRBD1 or TRBD2 (6 bases each). The CDR3 totals 15 residues. Germline CDR1 reads SGHKS; CDR2 reads YYEKEE (reference sequence). V was trimmed by 4 bases and J by 0 bases, leaving 12 bases between them. The CDR3 DNA sequence: TGTGCCAGCAGCGGGGGGACAACTAGCACAGATACGCAGTATTTT. This gives the protein CASSGGTTSTDTQYF.

CDR3 bases: TGTGCCAGCAGCCAGGGTTCCTACGAGCAGTACTTC. Its translation: CASSQGSYEQYF. This sequence joins TRBV16 and TRBJ2-7; no reliable D call. V dropped 3 bases and J dropped 1 base, with 4 bases sitting between them. CDR3 length equals 12 residues. The germline V gene has CDR1 KGHSY and CDR2 FQNENV.

This clonotype appeared a few times. The chain couples TRBV4-1 to TRBJ2-4, with TRBD2 matching 10 bases. V was pared by 4 bases and J by 8 bases, with 11 bases of the junction left unmatched. The CDR3 covers 16 residues. The V gene's germline CDR1 is MGHRA and CDR2 YSYEKL. CDR3: CASSPVASGGSYIQYF. In DNA, the CDR3 is TGCGCCAGCAGCCCCGTCGCTAGCGGGGGTTCGTACATTCAGTACTTC.

This clonotype appeared once. The chain has TRBV11-1 and TRBJ2-1; 12 bases align to TRBD2. The CDR3 is made up of 16 amino acids. The V gene end was trimmed by 4 bases and the J gene end by 9 bases; junction bases not matched to a gene: 10. Germline V CDR1 and CDR2: SGHAT, FQDESV (reference sequence). CDR3: CASSSELAGGSSEQFF. CDR3 nucleotides: TGTGCCAGCAGCTCTGAACTAGCGGGGGGAAGTAGTGAGCAGTTCTTC. Combining the CDR3 with reference TRBV11-1 and TRBJ2-1 gives the whole variable domain EAEVAQSPRYKITEKSQAVAFWCDPISGHATLYWYRQILGQGPELLVQFQDESVVDDSQLPKDRFSAERLKGVDSTLKIQPAELGDSAMYLCASSSELAGGSSEQFFGPGTRLTVL.

This clonotype was found many times. The V call is TRBV7-7, the J call TRBJ2-2; a weak D match, TRBD2 (5 bases). Germline CDR1 is SSHAT and CDR2 is FNYEAQ (reference sequence). CDR3 size: 14 residues. Trimming took off 5 bases at V and 8 bases at J, with 15 bases between the two ends. DNA for the CDR3: TGTGCCAGCAGCCTGAGGGCGACAACTGGGGAGCTGTTTTTT. It translates to CASSLRATTGELFF. Drawing the rest from reference TRBV7-7 and TRBJ2-2, the complete variable domain is GAGVSQSPRYKVTKRGQDVTLRCDPISSHATLYWYQQALGQGPEFLTYFNYEAQPDKSGLPSDRFSAERPEGSISTLTIQRTEQRDSAMYRCASSLRATTGELFFGEGSRLTVL.

About this clonotype: One base away lies a much larger clone, so this may be a sequencing read error. V gene TRBV24-1 combines with J gene TRBJ2-3; the match to TRBD1 covers 9 bases. The germline gives CDR1 KGHDR, CDR2 SFDVKD. The CDR3 totals 15 residues. J gave up 4 bases and V 7 bases, and 8 bases lay outside the gene matches. DNA for the CDR3: TGTGCCACCAGGGGACAGGGTTCCGCTCCAGATACGCAGTATTTT. Amino acids: CATRGQGSAPDTQYF.

This chain joins TRBV20-1 and TRBJ1-6; D is undetermined. This CDR3 contains 13 residues. Germline V gene data show CDR1 as DFQATT and CDR2 as SNEGSKA (reference sequence). Between the trimmed V and J ends, which lost 3 bases and 6 bases, there was a span of 9 bases. CDR3 sequence (DNA): TGCAGTGCTAGTATAGTTGGTAATTCACCCCTCCACTTT. It specifies CSASIVGNSPLHF.

V gene TRBV12-3 or TRBV12-4 combines with J gene TRBJ2-4; D might be TRBD1 (6 bases). This CDR3 spans 15 amino acids. V lost 7 bases, J lost 3 bases, and 16 bases lay in between. The CDR3 protein is CASTEMVGGKNIQYF. The DNA of the CDR3 is TGTGCCAGCACCGAGATGGTAGGGGGCAAAAACATTCAGTACTTC.

V gene TRBV25-1 combines with J gene TRBJ2-7, with D uncertain. Germline CDR1 reads MGHDK; CDR2 reads SYGVNS. Between the trimmed V and J ends, which lost 3 bases and 1 base, there was a span of 7 bases. The CDR3 is 13 amino acids. The CDR3 nucleotides are TGTGCCAGCAGTGATGCGGCATCCTACGAGCAGTACTTC. Protein product: CASSDAASYEQYF.

This sequence joins TRBV15 and TRBJ1-6; 8 bases match TRBD1. The CDR3 runs 13 residues. Per germline, CDR1 LNHNV and CDR2 YYDKDF (reference sequence). V lost 3 bases to trimming and J lost 9 bases; unmatched junction nucleotides: 1. The CDR3 DNA reads as TGTGCCACCAGCAGGGACAGGGCTTCACCCCTCCACTTT. Residues: CATSRDRASPLHF.

This clonotype has a count of ten or more. The V call is TRBV4-1, the J call TRBJ1-1, with D tentatively TRBD1 (5 bases). The V end was cut by 1 base, the J end by 4 bases, with 10 bases between. The germline V gene encodes CDR1 MGHRA and CDR2 YSYEKL. The CDR3 totals 14 residues. The CDR3 sequence is CASSQVAGTTEAFF. Written as DNA, the CDR3 is TGCGCCAGCAGCCAAGTAGCAGGGACCACTGAAGCTTTCTTT.

Concerning this clonotype: It may be a read error: a sequence one base away is much more abundant. The genes are TRBV5-1 and TRBJ1-1, with D hard to call. With 0 bases removed from V and 3 bases from J, the gap between germline ends came to 12 bases. The CDR3 sequence is 15 residues long. From germline, CDR1 is SGHRS and CDR2 YFSETQ. Here the CDR3 DNA reads TGCGCCAGCAGCTTGGCCGGAGGGAGGCACACTGAAGCTTTCTTT. Translating gives CASSLAGGRHTEAFF.

The chain is built from TRBV7-6 and TRBJ1-6; D unclear. CDR3 length: 17 residues. With 1 base removed from V and 3 bases from J, the gap between germline ends came to 13 bases. Germline loops: CDR1 SGHVS, CDR2 FNYEAQ. The CDR3: CASSLEGPEIYNSPLHF. CDR3 DNA: TGTGCCAGCAGCTTAGAAGGGCCAGAAATCTATAATTCACCCCTCCACTTT.

This clonotype has a handful of counts. This chain connects TRBV11-2 to TRBJ2-1; D is possibly TRBD2 (6 bases). In germline, CDR1 is SGHAT, CDR2 FQNNGV. V was shortened by 2 bases and J by 7 bases, with 21 bases between the two germline ends. This CDR3 spans 17 amino acids. The CDR3 DNA reads TGTGCCAGCAGCTTATTTTATGATGACGCAGGGAGGAATGAGCAGTTCTTC. Protein product: CASSLFYDDAGRNEQFF.

This rearrangement joins TRBV11-1 to TRBJ1-2; 9 nucleotides match TRBD1. The length of the CDR3 is 15 residues. The germline V gene encodes CDR1 SGHAT and CDR2 FQDESV (reference sequence). V gave up 5 bases and J gave up 8 bases; unmatched junction bases: 12. The CDR3 sequence: CASSPGTGSYGGYTF. CDR3 sequence (DNA): TGTGCCAGCAGCCCGGGGACAGGGTCGTACGGCGGCTACACCTTC. Complete variable domain (other parts from reference TRBV11-1 and TRBJ1-2): EAEVAQSPRYKITEKSQAVAFWCDPISGHATLYWYRQILGQGPELLVQFQDESVVDDSQLPKDRFSAERLKGVDSTLKIQPAELGDSAMYLCASSPGTGSYGGYTFGSGTRLTVV.

This clonotype was picked up many times. The rearrangement uses TRBV3-1 and TRBJ2-3, with D perhaps TRBD1 or TRBD2 (5 bases each). V dropped 4 bases and J dropped 5 bases, with 10 bases sitting between them. Germline CDR1 is LGHDT and CDR2 is YNNKEL (reference sequence). The CDR3 is 13 amino acids. The CDR3 spells CASSRGGQDTQYF. The CDR3 DNA reads as TGTGCCAGCAGCCGTGGGGGTCAAGATACGCAGTATTTT.

This chain uses TRBV7-2 with TRBJ2-1; 7 bases fit TRBD2. There are 11 residues in the CDR3. V was pared by 5 bases and J by 13 bases, with 5 bases of the junction left unmatched. Germline CDR1 is SGHTA and CDR2 is FQGNSA. CDR3 amino acids: CASSGGLEQFF. CDR3 DNA: TGTGCCAGCAGCGGTGGACTAGAACAGTTCTTC.

This clonotype was observed once. This chain joins TRBV15 and TRBJ1-1, with D tentatively TRBD1 (5 bases). Looked up from germline, CDR1 is LNHNV and CDR2 is YYDKDF (reference sequence). The CDR3 consists of 11 residues. V was shortened by 5 bases and J by 11 bases, with 12 bases between the two germline ends. The CDR3 bases are TGTGCCACCAGCGGGGGGACGAGGGCTTTCTTT. It codes for CATSGGTRAFF.